The T cell receptor (beta chain) under discussion was sequenced for a study of blood T cell repertoires in COVID-19. Clones were sequenced by immunoSEQ multiplex PCR, and TCRdb holds only the in-frame ones, with some missing. The sample has approximately 300,000 clones, around 86% seen once; the top ten hold roughly 1.6%. This clone came up a few times. This CDR3 is built from 15 residues. Germline lookup yields CDR1 MNHEY and CDR2 SVGEGT. Between the trimmed V and J ends, which lost 7 bases and 3 bases, there was a span of 19 bases. This clonotype was obtained from a woman aged 50 to 60 with acute or convalescent COVID-19. The J gene is TRBJ2-7, the V gene TRBV6-2 or TRBV6-3; maybe TRBD2 (6 bases). The sample consisted of peripheral blood. CDR3 bases: TGTGCCAGCATCCCGAGTCTAGCGACGGTCTACGAGCAGTACTTC. This codes for CASIPSLATVYEQYF.